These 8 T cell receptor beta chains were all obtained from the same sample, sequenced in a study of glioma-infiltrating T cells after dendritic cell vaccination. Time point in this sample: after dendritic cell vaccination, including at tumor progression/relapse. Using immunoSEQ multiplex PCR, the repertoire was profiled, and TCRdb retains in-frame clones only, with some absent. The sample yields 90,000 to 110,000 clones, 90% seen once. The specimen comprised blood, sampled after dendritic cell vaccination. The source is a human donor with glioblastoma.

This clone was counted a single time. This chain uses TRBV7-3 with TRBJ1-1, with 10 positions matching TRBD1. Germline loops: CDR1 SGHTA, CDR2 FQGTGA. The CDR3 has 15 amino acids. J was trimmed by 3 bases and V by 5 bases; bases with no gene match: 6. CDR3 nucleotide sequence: TGTGCCAGCAGCCGTTTCGGACAGGGGGACACTGAAGCTTTCTTT. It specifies CASSRFGQGDTEAFF.

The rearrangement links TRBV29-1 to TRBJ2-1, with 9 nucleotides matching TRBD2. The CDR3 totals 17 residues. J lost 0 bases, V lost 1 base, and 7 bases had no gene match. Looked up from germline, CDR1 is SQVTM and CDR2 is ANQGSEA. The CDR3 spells CSVEGLADQSSYNEQFF. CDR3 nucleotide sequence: TGCAGCGTTGAAGGACTAGCGGACCAAAGCTCCTACAATGAGCAGTTCTTC.

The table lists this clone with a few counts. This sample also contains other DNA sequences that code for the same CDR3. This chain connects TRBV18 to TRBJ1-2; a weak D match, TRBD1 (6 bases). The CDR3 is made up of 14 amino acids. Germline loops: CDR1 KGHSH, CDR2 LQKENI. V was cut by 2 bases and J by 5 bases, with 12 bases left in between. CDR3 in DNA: TGTGCCAGCTCACCATCGCCAGGGGATTATGGCTACACCTTC. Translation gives CASSPSPGDYGYTF.

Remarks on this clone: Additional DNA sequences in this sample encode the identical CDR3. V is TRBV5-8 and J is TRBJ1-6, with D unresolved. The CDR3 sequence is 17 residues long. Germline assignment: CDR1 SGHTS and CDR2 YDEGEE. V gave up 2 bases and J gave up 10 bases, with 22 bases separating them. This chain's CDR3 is CASSFGFTLRGRSPLHF. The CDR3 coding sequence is TGTGCCAGCAGCTTTGGCTTTACCCTCCGGGGAAGGTCACCCCTCCACTTT.

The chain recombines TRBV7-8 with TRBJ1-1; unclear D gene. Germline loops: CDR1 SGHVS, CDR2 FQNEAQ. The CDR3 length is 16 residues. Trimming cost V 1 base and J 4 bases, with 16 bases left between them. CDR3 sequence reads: CASSLVGMTGSTEAFF. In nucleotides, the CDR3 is TGTGCCAGCAGCTTAGTTGGGATGACTGGGAGCACTGAAGCTTTCTTT.

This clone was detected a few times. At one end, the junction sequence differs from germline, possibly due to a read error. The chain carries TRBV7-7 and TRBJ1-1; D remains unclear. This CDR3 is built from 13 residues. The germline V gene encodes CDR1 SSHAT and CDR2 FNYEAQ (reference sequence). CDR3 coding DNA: TGTGCTAGCAGCCGGGATATGAACACTGAAGCTTTCTTT. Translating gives CASSRDMNTEAFF.

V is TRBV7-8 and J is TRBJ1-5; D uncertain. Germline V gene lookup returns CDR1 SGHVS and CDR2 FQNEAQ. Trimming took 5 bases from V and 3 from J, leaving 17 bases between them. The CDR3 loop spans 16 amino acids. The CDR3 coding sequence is TGTGCCAGCAGCCCAACTAGATGGGCTTCCAATCAGCCCCAGCATTTT. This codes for CASSPTRWASNQPQHF.

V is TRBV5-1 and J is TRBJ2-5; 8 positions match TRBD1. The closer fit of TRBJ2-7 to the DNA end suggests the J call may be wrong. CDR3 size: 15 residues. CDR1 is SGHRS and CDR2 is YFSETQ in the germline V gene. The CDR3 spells CASSFGQGEFDEQYF. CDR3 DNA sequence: TGCGCCAGCAGCTTCGGACAGGGCGAGTTCGACGAGCAGTACTTC.